This T cell receptor beta chain was profiled in a study of glioma-infiltrating T cells (dated by TCRdb to 2016 to 2018). With respect to the entire study: Glioma tissue, non-neoplastic brain tissue and matched peripheral blood mononuclear cells were used as sources from which TCR alpha- and beta-chain repertoires were sequenced. To gauge divergence between tissue and blood T-cell populations, every tissue-infiltrating repertoire was compared against the peripheral blood repertoire from the same patient. The paired cohort was made up of three low-grade glioma patients, about 8 primary glioblastoma patients and three non-glioma patients who contributed non-neoplastic brain tissue.

Trimming takes 7 bases from V and 2 bases from J, and the germline ends sit 15 bases apart. From the cysteine through the phenylalanine, the CDR3 covers 13 amino acids. Only the CDR3 part of the read is kept: 39 bases, read in frame from the first base. The germline V gene (reference sequence) provides CDR1 DFQATT and CDR2 SNEGSKA. The table lists this clonotype with many counts. Which antigen it targets is not known. Qualities for individual bases were not recorded, and no much larger clone is one base off. TCR alpha and beta CDR3 regions were amplified with the iRepertoire nested amplicon-rescue multiplex PCR (arm-PCR) platform from RNA. One-step reverse transcription and amplification used about 95-400 ng of tissue mRNA or PBMC total RNA as input. Following bead purification, Illumina adapters were added by a secondary multiplex PCR, and libraries between 200 and 400 bp were gel-purified. Internal 6-nucleotide barcodes were carried by the libraries and were used for demultiplexing. Sequencing of the libraries was done on an Illumina MiSeq using 2x220 or 2x250 nucleotide paired-end reads. The original methods were these. Paired reads were merged using FLASH 1.2.11 and aligned with BWA-MEM to the GRCh37 human genome, and TRA and TRB reads were then extracted. V and J assignment used an IMGT-derived reference of cassette sequences and CDR3 motifs that included pseudogenes. Three-frame translation of reads was performed, and productive CDR3s were defined as those with a C...FGXG motif and no stop codons. A clonotype was defined as a unique combination of a V-J cassette pair and a CDR3 amino acid sequence. Hamming distance filtering was applied to reads, with thresholds set by the sequence error rate of each sample in mapped regions. TCRdb itself trimmed the public reads at Q25 with fastp, ran MiXCR and retained productive beta chains. Here each entry gathers all rows of one CDR3 protein and keeps the most common genes and DNA. The V and J calls follow TCRdb's processing rather than the paper's. Present in this sample are roughly 190,000 distinct CDR3 sequences, over 25% of which were seen just once. In total, the top ten clones hold around 20% of the sample.

What the authors observed across the whole study: Very few CDR3 sequences were found to be shared between tissue and blood, and this scarcity was attributed to high CDR3 diversity and limited sampling. VJ-independent divergence between tissue and blood was below expectation in non-neoplastic patients but above expectation in all gliomas, especially low-grade gliomas. Group comparisons were based on small numbers of patients: three non-neoplastic, three low-grade glioma and 7 to 9 glioblastoma patients.

Sequencing was carried out using glioma tissue, nonneoplastic brain tissue, or PBMCs (not recorded which). The sequence links TRBV20-1 to TRBJ2-7, with an unclear D gene assignment. The clonotype originates from a human donor with low-grade glioma or glioblastoma, undergoing nonglioma brain surgery, or in good health (not recorded which). The CDR3 protein sequence reads: CSVPAYLAYEQYF. The DNA sequence is given as TGCAGTGTCCCCGCCTACTTGGCCTACGAGCAGTACTTC.